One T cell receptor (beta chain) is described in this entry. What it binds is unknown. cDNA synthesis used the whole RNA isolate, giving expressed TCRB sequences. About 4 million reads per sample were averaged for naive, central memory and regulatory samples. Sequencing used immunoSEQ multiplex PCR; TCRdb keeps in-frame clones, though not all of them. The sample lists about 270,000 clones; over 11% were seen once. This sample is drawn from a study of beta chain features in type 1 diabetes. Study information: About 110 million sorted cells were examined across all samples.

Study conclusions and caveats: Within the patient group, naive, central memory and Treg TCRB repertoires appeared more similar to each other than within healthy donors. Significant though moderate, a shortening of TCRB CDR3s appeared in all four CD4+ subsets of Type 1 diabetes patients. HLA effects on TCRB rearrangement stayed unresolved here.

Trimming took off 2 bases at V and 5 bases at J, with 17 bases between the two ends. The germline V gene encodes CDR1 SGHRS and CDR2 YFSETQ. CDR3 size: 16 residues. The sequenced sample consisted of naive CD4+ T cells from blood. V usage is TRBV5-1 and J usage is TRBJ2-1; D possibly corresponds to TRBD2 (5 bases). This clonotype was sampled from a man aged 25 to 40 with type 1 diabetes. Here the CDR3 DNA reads TGCGCCAGCAGCTTAAGGGCTAGAGGGTCTGACAATGAGCAGTTCTTC. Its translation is CASSLRARGSDNEQFF.